This T cell receptor beta chain was recorded in a study of blood T cells in healthy people across ages. In the study overall: Using template switching, researchers captured about one barcoded beta molecule for each two T cells.

General study results and limits: A strong correlation was found between TCR beta diversity and the percentage of naive T cells.

Next came a second PCR, run for about 6 to 12 cycles, which used a sample-barcoded 5' primer along with a J-beta primer mix. TCRdb used MiXCR to reprocess the 5' RACE reads, holding one entry per CDR3 protein. The top ten clones hold roughly 12% of a sample with roughly 1,500,000 distinct CDR3 sequences, 30% to 35% of them seen once. Comment on this clonotype: The antigen is not known.

Every donor contributed roughly 10 milliliters of peripheral blood by blood draw. J lost 2 bases, V lost 1 base, and 3 bases had no gene match. This CDR3 is built from 15 residues. CDR1 is MNHNS, CDR2 SASEGT, per germline. The chain is built from TRBV6-1 and TRBJ2-3, with 7 bases matching TRBD2. The TCR comes from a woman in her twenties or thirties in good health. The specimen was blood. DNA of the CDR3: TGTGCCAGCAGTGAAGTAAGCGGGGCCACAGATACGCAGTATTTT. It translates to CASSEVSGATDTQYF.